Listed below are T cell receptor beta chains from one sample, sequenced in a study of T cells in Graves' hyperthyroidism and ophthalmopathy. MiXCR, applied by TCRdb to the multiplex PCR reads, yields one record per CDR3 protein. In the table there are fewer than 650,000 distinct CDR3 sequences, 14% of which are singletons. The sample taken for sequencing was blood. The source of these receptors is a woman aged 40 to 50 with Graves' hyperthyroidism. CDR3s include the opening cysteine and the closing phenylalanine or tryptophan. Each record gives: CDR3 protein, CDR3 DNA, clone size, V gene, J gene, D gene, CDR3 length. A D gene is named only where the DNA matches it firmly. Expanded clones get a size class; other rows say once, few or many, or leave the size out.

CASSSYRTSGSPYEQFF,TGTGCCAGCAGTTCATACCGGACTAGCGGGAGCCCATATGAGCAGTTCTTC,many,TRBV28,TRBJ2-1,TRBD2,17
CASSEIVNTEAFF,TGTGCCAGCAGTGAGATTGTGAACACTGAAGCTTTCTTT,many,TRBV2,TRBJ1-1,NA,13
CASSLGTSGATYEQYF,TGTGCCAGCAGCTTAGGTACTAGCGGAGCGACCTACGAGCAGTACTTC,many,TRBV11-2,TRBJ2-7,TRBD2,16
CASSEFGEGFAYEQYF,TGTGCCAGCAGTGAATTTGGAGAAGGATTTGCCTACGAGCAGTACTTC,many,TRBV6-1,TRBJ2-7,NA,16
CSARDGLEPDTQYF,TGCAGTGCTAGAGATGGACTAGAGCCAGATACGCAGTATTTT,NA,TRBV20-1,TRBJ2-3,TRBD2,14
CASGDLRANTEAFF,TGTGCCAGCGGGGATTTGAGGGCGAACACTGAAGCTTTCTTT,many,TRBV11-2,TRBJ1-1,NA,14
CASSPRGGRVETQYF,TGTGCCAGCAGCCCCCGCGGGGGGCGGGTGGAGACCCAGTACTTC,once,TRBV7-8,TRBJ2-5,TRBD2,15
CSARGFQETQYF,TGCAGTGCCAGGGGCTTCCAAGAGACCCAGTACTTC,NA,TRBV20-1,TRBJ2-5,NA,12
CASSLSPSGGFSYEQYF,TGTGCCAGCAGTTTATCTCCCTCAGGGGGCTTTTCCTACGAGCAGTACTTC,many,TRBV28,TRBJ2-7,TRBD1,17
CASSIHGQGPSEQYF,TGTGCCAGCAGCATCCATGGACAGGGCCCAAGCGAGCAGTACTTC,NA,TRBV7-6,TRBJ2-7,TRBD1,15
CASSIPGTGRIRTEAFF,TGTGCCAGTAGTATACCCGGGACAGGGAGAATTCGGACTGAAGCTTTCTTT,many,TRBV19,TRBJ1-1,TRBD1,17
CASTPPWGSHNEQFF,TGTGCCAGCACCCCCCCGTGGGGGAGTCACAATGAGCAGTTCTTC,many,TRBV13,TRBJ2-1,NA,15
CAISESVGQVSGNTIYF,TGTGCCATCAGTGAGTCTGTGGGACAGGTCTCTGGAAACACCATATATTTT,NA,TRBV10-3,TRBJ1-3,TRBD1,17
CAWSRDRVVREQYF,TGTGCCTGGAGCAGGGACAGGGTCGTGAGGGAGCAGTACTTC,many,TRBV30,TRBJ2-7,TRBD1,14
CAISEQGGINSPLHF,TGTGCCATCAGTGAACAGGGGGGGATCAATTCACCCCTCCACTTT,NA,TRBV10-3,TRBJ1-6,TRBD1,15
CSARVGLETQYF,TGCAGTGCTAGAGTAGGGCTGGAGACCCAGTACTTC,many,TRBV20-1,TRBJ2-5,NA,12
CASSSSSGIDEQFF,TGCGCCAGCAGCTCTTCTAGCGGGATCGATGAGCAGTTCTTC,many,TRBV5-1,TRBJ2-1,TRBD2,14
CASSERRLDNEQFF,TGTGCCAGCAGTGAACGAAGGCTTGACAATGAGCAGTTCTTC,many,TRBV6-1,TRBJ2-1,NA,14
CASSKQGATYEQYF,TGTGCCAGTAGTAAACAGGGGGCAACCTACGAGCAGTACTTC,few,TRBV19,TRBJ2-7,TRBD1,14
CASSDQVSGTSYNEQFF,TGTGCCAGCAGCGACCAAGTAAGCGGGACTTCCTACAATGAGCAGTTCTTC,many,TRBV11-2,TRBJ2-1,TRBD2,17
CASSSGQASYEQYF,TGTGCCAGCAGCTCGGGACAGGCGTCCTACGAGCAGTACTTC,many,TRBV28,TRBJ2-7,TRBD1,14
CASSYSFGGLISGNTIYF,TGTGCCAGCAGTTACTCGTTCGGAGGGCTTATCTCTGGAAACACCATATATTTT,NA,TRBV6-5,TRBJ1-3,NA,18
CASSFGTHNEQFF,TGCGCCAGCAGCTTCGGGACACACAATGAGCAGTTCTTC,many,TRBV5-1,TRBJ2-1,NA,13
CASSRGLAGSDSYEQYF,TGTGCCAGCAGCCGAGGACTAGCGGGATCGGACTCCTACGAGCAGTACTTC,many,TRBV3-1,TRBJ2-7,TRBD2,17
CASSQEYDRNYGYTF,TGTGCCAGCAGCCAAGAATATGACAGAAACTATGGCTACACCTTC,many,TRBV4-2,TRBJ1-2,NA,15
CASSPVGNTEAFF,TGTGCCAGCTCACCAGTGGGGAACACTGAAGCTTTCTTT,many,TRBV18,TRBJ1-1,NA,13
CASGFGIHEQFF,TGTGCTAGTGGTTTTGGAATCCATGAGCAGTTCTTC,few,TRBV12-5,TRBJ2-1,NA,12